These T cell receptor beta chains were read from a single sample in a study of T cell repertoires and leukemia-associated antigens. TCRdb called the 5' RACE reads again in MiXCR, with one record for every CDR3 protein. The sample holds some 12,000 distinct CDR3 sequences, 35% to 45% seen once. No cognate antigen is known for these TCRs. The specimen sequenced was CD3+ T cells sorted from blood and cultured. These receptors were obtained from a female donor in good health. Both conserved end residues are part of each CDR3. The D gene is left open where the match is weak. Size values are once, few and many counts, or a class for expanded clones, and some rows have none.

CDR3 DNA | CDR3 protein | D gene | clone size | J gene | V gene
TGTGCCAGCTCACCGAGCGGGAGTCGGACCGGGGAGCTGTTTTTT | CASSPSGSRTGELFF | TRBD2 | many | TRBJ2-2 | TRBV18
TGTGTCAGCAGCTCAGGTCAGGCGTTCACCGGGGAGCTGTTTTTT | CVSSSGQAFTGELFF | NA | NA | TRBJ2-2 | TRBV5-6
TGTGCCAGCAGCTTCACAGGGGTTGGCAATCAGCCCCAGCATTTT | CASSFTGVGNQPQHF | TRBD1 | many | TRBJ1-5 | TRBV7-2
TGTGCCAACAGTTATAGGGGCCCCCACGAGCAGTACTTC | CANSYRGPHEQYF | NA | NA | TRBJ2-7 | TRBV6-5
TGTGCCAGCAGTCTAGGGCCGGTAGCCAAAAACATTCAGTACTTC | CASSLGPVAKNIQYF | NA | NA | TRBJ2-4 | TRBV7-6
TGTGCCAGCAGCTTGACAGGGGAAGTTGCTGAAGCTTTCTTT | CASSLTGEVAEAFF | TRBD1 | NA | TRBJ1-1 | TRBV7-9
TGCGCCAGCAGCTTGGATGGGGGGCAGAACTCTGGAAACACCATATATTTT | CASSLDGGQNSGNTIYF | NA | NA | TRBJ1-3 | TRBV5-1
TGTGCCAGCTCACCCAGGCAGGGGGGAGTCTACGAGCAGTACTTC | CASSPRQGGVYEQYF | NA | many | TRBJ2-7 | TRBV18
TGCGCCAGCAGCCAGGACAGGTTGACCTACGAGCAGTACTTC | CASSQDRLTYEQYF | TRBD1 | few | TRBJ2-7 | TRBV5-1
TGTGCCAGCAGCCACTGGACGGGAGGTTCCTACGAGCAGTACTTC | CASSHWTGGSYEQYF | TRBD2 | many | TRBJ2-7 | TRBV6-2/TRBV6-3
TGTGCCAGCAGTTACAGAGGTTCCTACGAGCAGTACTTC | CASSYRGSYEQYF | NA | many | TRBJ2-7 | TRBV28
TGCGCCAGCAGTACCCGACAGTACAATGAGCAGTTCTTC | CASSTRQYNEQFF | NA | NA | TRBJ2-1 | TRBV6-5
TGTGCCAGCAGCCCACAGGGAACCGTCGACACTGAAGCTTTCTTT | CASSPQGTVDTEAFF | NA | NA | TRBJ1-1 | TRBV7-9
TGTGCCAGCAGCCAAATGTCGTTTATAGGAGCGGGCATCTCCTACAATGAGCAGTTCTTC | CASSQMSFIGAGISYNEQFF | NA | many | TRBJ2-1 | TRBV14
TGTGCCAGCACCCTGGGGCTAGCGGCAATTGGAGAGACCCAGTACTTC | CASTLGLAAIGETQYF | TRBD2 | NA | TRBJ2-5 | TRBV7-2
TGTGCCAGCAGCGTAGGGAGTGTAGCCGGGGAGCTGTTTTTT | CASSVGSVAGELFF | NA | NA | TRBJ2-2 | TRBV9
TGCAGTGATAGAGATCTCATGGGAATGGGGGGGCTAGGCACTGAAGCTTTCTTC | CSDRDLMGMGGLGTEAFF | NA | NA | TRBJ1-1 | TRBV20-1
TGTGCCAGCAGTTGCTTTAGGGGGCATTACGTGCAGTACTTC | CASSCFRGHYVQYF | TRBD1 | NA | TRBJ2-7 | TRBV6-5
TGTGCCAGCAGTTGGGGGCCCGGGGAGCTGTTTTTT | CASSWGPGELFF | NA | NA | TRBJ2-2 | TRBV12-3/TRBV12-4
NA | CASSFYICSARGAGGDNEQYF | NA | NA | TRBJ2-7 | TRBV11-2
TGCAGTGCTAGAGAGACTAGCGGCTCCTACAATGAGCAGTTCTTC | CSARETSGSYNEQFF | TRBD2 | medium-sized | TRBJ2-1 | TRBV20-1
TGCGCCAGCAGCTTGGCAGGGACGAACACTGAAGCCTTCTTT | CASSLAGTNTEAFF | NA | NA | TRBJ1-1 | TRBV5-1
TGTGCCAGCAGCTCCCCGGGGAGCGGGAGGGAAGATACGCAGTATTTT | CASSSPGSGREDTQYF | TRBD2 | many | TRBJ2-3 | TRBV7-3
TGTGCCAGCAGCTTAGGGGGTGGACTGTTTTTT | CASSLGGGLFF | NA | NA | TRBJ1-4 | TRBV7-4
TGTGCCAGCAGTTTGAGGAGTCTGGTCAATGAGCAGTTCTTC | CASSLRSLVNEQFF | NA | NA | TRBJ2-1 | TRBV12-3/TRBV12-4
TGTGCCAGCAGTGGGTTGTCGCAGTATTTT | CASSGLSQYF | NA | once | TRBJ2-3 | TRBV28
TGCAGTGCTCCACAAAGCGGGAGGGTGAACAATGAGCAGTTCTTC | CSAPQSGRVNNEQFF | TRBD2 | NA | TRBJ2-1 | TRBV20-1
TGTGCCAGCAGTCCGGCGCACGCCAATAAGGACTACGAGCAGTACTTC | CASSPAHANKDYEQYF | NA | many | TRBJ2-7 | TRBV11-1
TGCGCCAGCAGCCAGGGGGTCCTAGCGGGAGGGCCGGATACGCAGTATTTT | CASSQGVLAGGPDTQYF | TRBD2 | medium-sized | TRBJ2-3 | TRBV4-1
TGTGCCAGCCAGGCGCTAGCGGGAGGGCCGGTCTTTGAGACCCAGTACTTC | CASQALAGGPVFETQYF | TRBD2 | medium-sized | TRBJ2-5 | TRBV27
TGTGCCAGCTCAACCGGGACTCAACCTGAAGCTTTCTTT | CASSTGTQPEAFF | NA | many | TRBJ1-1 | TRBV18
TGCAGTGCTAGAGATCTCATGGGAATACGGGGGGTTCACATGAACACTGAAGCTTTCTTT | CSARDLMGIRGVHMNTEAFF | NA | NA | TRBJ1-1 | TRBV20-1
TGCGCCAGCAGCTTCCTGTCCCCTACTAGTACCGAGCAGTACTTC | CASSFLSPTSTEQYF | NA | medium-sized | TRBJ2-7 | TRBV5-1
TGCAGCGTTGACCCCGTCCCAGTGGGGTATCGGGAGACCCAGTACTTC | CSVDPVPVGYRETQYF | NA | few | TRBJ2-5 | TRBV29-1
TGCAGTGCTAGAGGGACATCTGGAAACACCATATATTTT | CSARGTSGNTIYF | NA | NA | TRBJ1-3 | TRBV20-1